The next 14 T cell receptor beta chains were all read from a single sample in a study of blood T cell repertoires in COVID-19. Method: immunoSEQ multiplex PCR; TCRdb's copy keeps in-frame clones and lacks some. The sample carries 210,000 or so clones, approximately 85% recorded once. The sequencing sample was made of peripheral blood. The receptors shown here come from a man aged 50 or older with COVID-19, enrolled during active disease.

The V and J genes are TRBV27 and TRBJ1-1; TRBD1 agrees at 9 bases. Germline V gives CDR1 MNHEY, CDR2 SMNVEV (reference sequence). The trim removed 5 bases at V and 6 bases at J, leaving 10 bases unmatched. CDR3 length: 15 amino acids. The CDR3 loop reads CASSPWDRADPEAFF. The CDR3 nucleotides read TGTGCCAGCAGTCCCTGGGACAGGGCGGACCCTGAAGCTTTCTTT.

The J gene is TRBJ1-2, the V gene TRBV15; 8 bases line up with TRBD1. This CDR3 region has 13 residues. The ends lost 5 bases at V and 4 bases at J; junction bases unmatched: 3. In germline, CDR1 is LNHNV, CDR2 YYDKDF (reference sequence). The CDR3 region is CATSGQGVYGYTF. In DNA, the CDR3 is TGTGCCACCAGCGGACAGGGAGTCTATGGCTACACCTTC. The whole variable domain, remainder taken from reference TRBV15 and TRBJ1-2, is DAMVIQNPRYQVTQFGKPVTLSCSQTLNHNVMYWYQQKSSQAPKLLFHYYDKDFNNEADTPDNFQSRRPNTSFCFLDIRSPGLGDTAMYLCATSGQGVYGYTFGSGTRLTVV.

This rearrangement joins TRBV21-1 to TRBJ1-2; the table calls TRBD1, which could not be checked here. TRBV21-1 is listed as a pseudogene. This CDR3 is 15 amino acids long. DNA of the CDR3: TGTGCCAGCAGCAAAAAAGGGACAGGGAAGAATGGCTACACCTTC. Protein product: CASSKKGTGKNGYTF.

V is TRBV24-1 and J is TRBJ2-7; D is perhaps TRBD2 (6 bases). Between the trimmed V and J ends, which lost 5 bases and 3 bases, there was a span of 16 bases. CDR1 KGHDR and CDR2 SFDVKD come from the germline V gene. This CDR3 spans 15 amino acids. CDR3 in amino acids: CATSAGGWSGYEQYF. The CDR3 region has the DNA TGTGCCACCAGTGCTGGAGGGTGGTCAGGCTACGAGCAGTACTTC.

This chain joins TRBV18 and TRBJ2-2; D not certain. Trimming took 2 bases from V and 0 from J, leaving 10 bases between them. This CDR3 spans 16 amino acids. Germline-derived CDR1 and CDR2 are KGHSH and LQKENI. CDR3 residues: CASSPGASANTGELFF. Here the CDR3 DNA reads TGTGCCAGCTCACCAGGCGCCAGCGCGAACACCGGGGAGCTGTTTTTT.

A remark on this clone: At one end, the junction sequence differs from germline, possibly due to a read error. The J gene is TRBJ2-3, the V gene TRBV5-1; 8 nucleotides align to TRBD1. Germline values: CDR1 SGHRS, CDR2 YFSETQ. The CDR3 is 15 amino acids. DNA for the CDR3: TGCGCCAGCAGCTCCCCCGGGACAGGCCCAGAAACGCAGTATTTT. Residues: CASSSPGTGPETQYF.

This clone was observed a few times. This sequence joins TRBV30 and TRBJ1-2; D remains unclear. Germline V lookup: CDR1 GTSNPN, CDR2 SVGIG (reference sequence). The CDR3 sequence is 13 residues long. V lost 0 bases and J 7 bases, leaving 12 bases between the germline ends. CDR3 coding DNA: TGTGCCTGGAGTGTACCTATACCTACTGGCTACACCTTC. Translation gives CAWSVPIPTGYTF. The full variable domain, rest sourced from reference TRBV30 and TRBJ1-2, is SQTIHQWPATLVQPVGSPLSLECTVEGTSNPNLYWYRQAAGRGLQLLFYSVGIGQISSEVPQNLSASRPQDRQFILSSKKLLLSDSGFYLCAWSVPIPTGYTFGSGTRLTVV.

This clone occurred once. The CDR3 coding sequence is TGTGCCAGCTCACTCCGGCCGGGACAGGGGGATGAAAAACTGTTTTTT. This translates into CASSLRPGQGDEKLFF. The rearrangement links TRBV18 to TRBJ1-4; TRBD1 agrees at 11 bases. The CDR3 runs 16 residues. The germline V gene has CDR1 KGHSH and CDR2 LQKENI. Trimming cost V 4 bases and J 6 bases; bases outside gene matches: 7. The full variable domain, with the rest looked up from reference TRBV18 and TRBJ1-4, is NAGVMQNPRHLVRRRGQEARLRCSPMKGHSHVYWYRQLPEEGLKFMVYLQKENIIDESGMPKERFSAEFPKEGPSILRIQQVVRGDSAAYFCASSLRPGQGDEKLFFGSGTQLSVL.

This chain uses TRBV30 with TRBJ2-7; tentatively, D is TRBD1 (6 bases). This CDR3 contains 13 residues. Germline assignment: CDR1 GTSNPN and CDR2 SVGIG (reference sequence). The ends were cut back, 0 bases at V and 2 bases at J, with 8 bases in the middle. The CDR3 nucleotides read TGTGCCTGGAGTGTAGGGGGTCCCTACGAGCAGTACTTC. Translating it yields CAWSVGGPYEQYF.

This clone was recorded a few times. The rearrangement links TRBV7-9 to TRBJ1-6; weak D call: TRBD1 (6 bases). The CDR3 loop spans 13 amino acids. V shed 4 bases and J shed 9 bases, with 10 bases lying between them. Germline CDR1 is SEHNR and CDR2 is FQNEAQ (reference sequence). This CDR3 reads CASSYETGSPLHF. The CDR3 coding sequence is TGTGCCAGCAGCTACGAGACAGGTTCACCCCTCCACTTT.

The sample holds a few counts of this clone. The genes are TRBV3-1 (or the pseudogene TRBV3-2) and TRBJ1-3, with D perhaps TRBD1 (6 bases). This CDR3 spans 16 amino acids. Germline V gene sequence: CDR1 LGHDT, CDR2 YNNKEL (reference sequence). Trimming stripped 0 bases from V and 0 bases from J, with 9 bases between. CDR3: CASSQDWDTSGNTIYF. Here the CDR3 DNA reads TGTGCCAGCAGCCAAGATTGGGACACCTCTGGAAACACCATATATTTT.

The V gene is TRBV7-9, the J gene TRBJ1-1; D may be TRBD1 (6 bases). CDR1 is SEHNR, CDR2 FQNEAQ, per germline (reference sequence). This CDR3 is 14 amino acids long. The V and J ends lost 5 bases and 0 bases respectively, with 10 bases between them. CDR3 bases: TGTGCCAGCAGCCCTCGGACAGTGAACACTGAAGCTTTCTTT. It codes for CASSPRTVNTEAFF.

This chain joins TRBV7-8 and TRBJ2-5, with D maybe TRBD1 (5 bases). Germline-derived CDR1 and CDR2 are SGHVS and FQNEAQ. The CDR3 sequence is 16 residues long. V was clipped by 4 bases and J by 8 bases, with 23 bases between them. The CDR3 DNA reads as TGTGCCAGCAGCTCAGACTTGTTCCGTGGACACGGTACCCAGTACTTC. It codes for CASSSDLFRGHGTQYF.

V is TRBV3-1 (or the pseudogene TRBV3-2) and J is TRBJ2-1; TRBD1 agrees at 9 bases. V was clipped by 1 base and J by 3 bases; unmatched bases: 4. The CDR3 totals 16 residues. Germline CDR1 LGHDT, CDR2 YNNKEL (reference sequence). CDR3 DNA sequence: TGTGCCAGCAGCCAAGTGGGGGACAGGGACTACAATGAGCAGTTCTTC. Translating gives CASSQVGDRDYNEQFF.